The clone carrying this T cell receptor (beta chain) showed up just once. This specimen comes from a study of blood T cell repertoires in COVID-19. Study as a whole: Sites across the United States, Italy and Spain contributed samples from acute and convalescent COVID-19. Sources were T cells, B-cell-depleted T cells, or PBMCs; the material itself was cDNA or gDNA.

Looked up from germline, CDR1 is ENHRY and CDR2 is SYGVKD. Trimming removed 4 bases from V and 6 bases from J, with 16 bases in between. The CDR3 covers 16 residues. Produced via immunoSEQ multiplex PCR; TCRdb's table is partial and in-frame only. There are more than 200,000 clones in the sample; roughly 90% occur only once, and approximately 1.6% lies in the top ten. V usage is TRBV10-3 and J usage is TRBJ1-6; weak D call: TRBD1 (6 bases). Sequenced: peripheral blood. This clonotype originated in a man aged 70-80 years with acute or convalescent COVID-19. The CDR3 reads CAISAVEEGGNSPLHF. The DNA of the CDR3 is TGTGCCATCAGTGCTGTGGAGGAAGGGGGTAATTCACCCCTCCACTTT.